This is a list of T cell receptor beta chains from one sample in a study of regulatory T cells in long-lasting Graves disease. Each CDR3 protein gets one entry after TCRdb re-called the multiplex PCR reads with MiXCR. Seen here are over 500,000 distinct CDR3 sequences, about 15% observed once, and the top ten hold about 20%. This sample was also put to use in a study of T cells in Graves' hyperthyroidism and ophthalmopathy.

The input for sequencing was peripheral blood mononuclear cells (PBMCs), taken at new diagnosis, from a patient treated with antithyroid drugs. The receptor source for this set is a woman between 25 and 40 years old with Graves disease. The CDR3 runs from the conserved cysteine through the conserved F or W. A D gene is named only where the DNA matches it firmly. Expanded clones get a size class; other rows say once, few or many, or leave the size out.

d_gene	v_gene	j_gene	abundance	CDR3aa	CDR3nt
-	TRBV29-1	TRBJ1-6	-	CSVRDTDSPLHF	TGCAGCGTTCGGGACACCGATTCACCCCTCCACTTT
TRBD2	TRBV6-1	TRBJ2-1	few	CASSRASGSSGGYNEQFF	TGTGCCAGCAGCCGGGCTAGCGGGAGTTCTGGCGGATACAATGAGCAGTTCTTC
-	TRBV11-2	TRBJ2-3	many	CASSPIIGGPGADTQYF	TGTGCCAGCAGCCCTATTATAGGGGGACCCGGCGCAGATACGCAGTATTTT
TRBD1	TRBV12-3/TRBV12-4	TRBJ1-1	many	CASSLTSTGGTEAFF	TGTGCCAGCAGCTTGACTAGCACAGGGGGCACTGAAGCTTTCTTT
-	TRBV30	TRBJ1-2	many	CAWERGDRYTF	TGTGCCTGGGAGAGGGGGGATCGCTACACCTTC
-	TRBV19	TRBJ2-3	-	CASSRLARADTQYF	TGTGCCAGTAGTAGGCTCGCGAGGGCAGATACGCAGTATTTT
TRBD1	TRBV28	TRBJ1-1	-	CASSLRTGENLNTEAFF	TGTGCCAGCAGTTTAAGGACAGGGGAGAATTTGAACACTGAAGCTTTCTTT
TRBD2	TRBV10-3	TRBJ2-3	many	CAIRGLAGSTDTQYF	TGTGCCATCAGGGGACTAGCGGGAAGCACAGATACGCAGTATTTT
TRBD1	TRBV28	TRBJ1-2	many	CASSFYRTGGGYGYTF	TGTGCCAGCAGTTTTTATCGGACAGGGGGTGGCTATGGCTACACCTTC
TRBD1	TRBV29-1	TRBJ2-2	many	CSVVQGAAGELFF	TGCAGCGTTGTACAGGGGGCGGCCGGGGAGCTGTTTTTT
-	TRBV20-1	TRBJ1-2	once	CSAIRGGFNYGYTF	TGCAGTGCTATTCGGGGCGGATTTAACTATGGCTACACCTTC
TRBD1	TRBV30	TRBJ2-7	few	CAIQLRGQGNEQYF	TGTGCCATTCAGTTGAGGGGACAGGGCAACGAGCAGTACTTC
-	TRBV5-1	TRBJ1-1	many	CASSPSDSGAEAFF	TGCGCCAGCAGCCCCTCCGATTCGGGAGCTGAAGCTTTCTTT
TRBD1	TRBV19	TRBJ1-4	-	CASSILRDRASNEKLFF	TGTGCCAGTAGTATCCTCCGGGACAGGGCGAGTAATGAAAAACTGTTTTTT
TRBD1	TRBV5-1	TRBJ1-1	-	CASRGVDRGSTEAFF	TGCGCCAGCAGGGGGGTGGACAGGGGGTCTACTGAAGCTTTCTTT
-	TRBV11-1	TRBJ2-7	few	CASRSRSTDRSSYEQYF	TGTGCCAGCAGGTCACGATCCACTGACCGGAGCTCCTACGAGCAGTACTTC
-	TRBV27	TRBJ2-1	many	CASSLLGPLGLMLNEQFF	TGTGCCAGCAGTTTATTAGGCCCCCTTGGTTTAATGCTAAATGAGCAGTTCTTC
-	TRBV6-2/TRBV6-3	TRBJ2-5	-	CASSWQLGDGQETQYF	TGTGCCAGCAGTTGGCAATTAGGGGACGGACAAGAGACCCAGTACTTC
-	TRBV27	TRBJ2-1	many	CASGMDGRRNEQFF	TGTGCCAGCGGAATGGACGGGAGAAGGAATGAGCAGTTCTTC
TRBD1	TRBV19	TRBJ1-2	-	CASSIQPVTGPKPYGYTF	TGTGCCAGTAGTATCCAACCCGTGACAGGGCCAAAACCCTATGGCTACACCTTC
TRBD1	TRBV20-1	TRBJ1-5	-	CSAGTGFGTYSNQPQHF	TGCAGTGCTGGGACAGGCTTTGGAACCTATAGCAATCAGCCCCAGCATTTT
TRBD1	TRBV7-8	TRBJ2-7	many	CASSLDGTGGLVQYF	TGTGCCAGCAGCTTAGACGGGACAGGGGGCTTGGTCCAGTACTTC
TRBD2	TRBV7-2	TRBJ2-3	many	CASSSPGLAGADTQYF	TGTGCCAGCAGCTCCCCGGGACTAGCGGGAGCAGATACGCAGTATTTT
-	TRBV5-8	TRBJ1-2	-	CASSSGVPSFGGYTF	TGTGCCAGCAGCTCAGGGGTCCCGAGCTTCGGTGGCTACACCTTC